This T cell receptor (beta chain) was found in a study of blood T cell repertoires in COVID-19. Study as a whole: PBMCs, B-cell-depleted T cells, or T cells were the source of the cDNA or gDNA that made up the material.

Germline CDR1 and CDR2: SGHKS and YYEKEE (reference sequence). CDR3 size: 15 residues. With V trimmed by 4 bases and J by 1 base, 0 bases remained unmatched. In the study's own analysis: Reference gene primer amplification in the assay estimated nucleated cell counts. Produced via immunoSEQ multiplex PCR; TCRdb's table is partial and in-frame only. V and J calls and clone size are those listed in that table; D and trimming were worked out from the DNA. This sample has just over 300,000 clones, with approximately 85% found just once. Donors in Cohort 3 counted as recovered after two negative PCRs, clearance, or symptom resolution.

The chain combines TRBV5-5 with TRBJ2-5, with 14 bases lining up with TRBD2. This receptor was taken from a man aged 30 to 45 who had recovered from COVID-19. Sequencing input: PBMCs or T cells enriched from blood (not recorded which). The CDR3 nucleotides are TGTGCCAGCAGCGGGACTAGCGGGGGCCAAGAGACCCAGTACTTC. Protein product: CASSGTSGGQETQYF.